These 20 T cell receptor beta chains share one sample of origin, sequenced in a study of response to subunit inactivated influenza vaccine. TCRdb fed the RT-PCR reads into MiXCR, producing one record per CDR3 protein. The sample records about 540,000 distinct CDR3 sequences, around 21% being singletons. Separately, the same data were catalogued under a study of T cells expressing NK-cell markers. That report adds: UMIs were included in TCR beta cDNA generated by 5'RACE template switching.

The source was CD4+ T cells sorted from PBMCs, collected about 13 days after vaccination. The source is a man aged 45-65 years who received an inactivated influenza vaccine.

This clonotype was found a few times. The V gene is TRBV10-3, the J gene TRBJ2-3; D might be TRBD2 (6 bases). Trimming cost V 0 bases and J 5 bases, with 12 bases left between them. The CDR3 loop spans 15 amino acids. Germline CDR1 and CDR2: ENHRY and SYGVKD. The CDR3 sequence is CAISESTGVGDTQYF. CDR3 nucleotide sequence: TGTGCCATCAGTGAGTCTACGGGGGTAGGAGATACGCAGTATTTT.

This chain connects TRBV11-3 to TRBJ2-3, with TRBD1 matching over 8 bases. V gave up 5 bases and J gave up 0 bases; unmatched junction bases: 4. The CDR3 spans 15 residues. Germline CDR1 reads SGHNT; CDR2 reads YENEEA. The CDR3 sequence: CASSRQGRSTDTQYF. CDR3 nucleotides: TGTGCCAGCAGCCGACAGGGGCGAAGCACAGATACGCAGTATTTT.

This chain connects TRBV2 to TRBJ2-3, with unresolved D. Germline V gene sequence: CDR1 SNHLY, CDR2 FYNNEI. The CDR3 extends over 14 amino acids. The V gene lost 6 bases and the J gene lost 2 bases, with 12 bases spanning the gap. The CDR3 DNA sequence: TGTGCCAGCAGGGCGCGACGGTTCACAGATACGCAGTATTTT. It yields the protein CASRARRFTDTQYF.

This chain links TRBV7-8 with TRBJ2-2, with TRBD1 matching 11 bases. From germline, CDR1 is SGHVS and CDR2 FQNEAQ. This CDR3 is 16 amino acids long. Unmatched junction bases numbered 6, after V lost 4 bases and J lost 5 bases. This CDR3 reads CASSSSDRGPTGELFF. The CDR3 DNA reads TGTGCCAGCAGCTCCTCGGACAGGGGGCCGACCGGGGAGCTGTTTTTT. Full variable domain (remainder filled in from reference TRBV7-8 and TRBJ2-2): GAGVSQSPRYKVAKRGQDVALRCDPISGHVSLFWYQQALGQGPEFLTYFQNEAQLDKSGLPSDRFFAERPEGSVSTLKIQRTQQEDSAVYLCASSSSDRGPTGELFFGEGSRLTVL.

The chain is built from TRBV9 and TRBJ2-3; D remains unclear. In germline, CDR1 is SGDLS, CDR2 YYNGEE. Trimming stripped 0 bases from V and 7 bases from J, with 6 bases between. The CDR3 length is 12 residues. The CDR3 protein is CASSVDRYTQYF. The CDR3 nucleotides are TGTGCCAGCAGCGTAGATCGATATACGCAGTATTTT. The full variable domain, with the rest looked up from reference TRBV9 and TRBJ2-3, is DSGVTQTPKHLITATGQRVTLRCSPRSGDLSVYWYQQSLDQGLQFLIQYYNGEERAKGNILERFSAQQFPDLHSELNLSSLELGDSALYFCASSVDRYTQYFGPGTRLTVL.

The rearrangement uses TRBV5-1 and TRBJ2-2; a possible D gene is TRBD1 (5 bases). Trimming left V 4 bases short and J 4 bases short, with 17 bases between. CDR1 and CDR2 from the germline V gene are SGHRS and YFSETQ. The CDR3 consists of 16 residues. The CDR3 DNA sequence: TGCGCCAGCAGCGCCGGACCCCTCGACAGCACCGGGGAGCTGTTTTTT. This sequence encodes CASSAGPLDSTGELFF.

For the CDR3, the DNA is TGTGCCAGCAGCCCCAGCGGGGAGTCACCCCTCCACTTT. Its protein is CASSPSGESPLHF. The chain uses TRBV12-3 or TRBV12-4 and TRBJ1-6; D gene uncertain. V was shortened by 6 bases and J by 10 bases, with 13 bases between the two germline ends. CDR3 length equals 13 residues.

V and J are TRBV7-2 and TRBJ2-1, with D uncertain. From germline, CDR1 is SGHTA and CDR2 FQGNSA. The CDR3 covers 15 residues. Trimming pared 5 bases from V and 1 base from J, leaving 12 bases between. The CDR3 spells CASSQDTYSYNEQFF. The DNA of the CDR3 is TGTGCCAGCAGCCAAGACACGTATTCCTACAATGAGCAGTTCTTC.

This clonotype was found a few times. The genes are TRBV20-1 and TRBJ1-4, with D perhaps TRBD1 (5 bases). Between the trimmed V and J ends, which lost 1 base and 4 bases, there was a span of 19 bases. CDR1 DFQATT and CDR2 SNEGSKA come from the germline V gene (reference sequence). The CDR3 has 17 residues. Here the CDR3 DNA reads TGCAGTGCTAGAGGAAGTCACAGACAGCCCTTTAATGAAAAACTGTTTTTT. This encodes CSARGSHRQPFNEKLFF.

The rearrangement uses TRBV11-1 and TRBJ2-1; D is unclear. V lost 2 bases and J lost 0, with 17 bases in between. The CDR3 runs 18 residues. CDR1 is SGHAT, CDR2 FQDESV, per germline (reference sequence). This CDR3 is CASSLRPRTRGSYNEQFF. CDR3 nucleotide sequence: TGTGCCAGCAGCTTACGACCACGAACCAGAGGCTCCTACAATGAGCAGTTCTTC.

This clonotype has more than one count but fewer than ten. The chain employs TRBV20-1 and TRBJ1-1; D perhaps matches TRBD1 (6 bases). This CDR3 is 16 amino acids long. The germline V gene has CDR1 DFQATT and CDR2 SNEGSKA (reference sequence). V was trimmed by 1 base and J by 2 bases, leaving 17 bases between them. Written as DNA, the CDR3 is TGCAGTGCTAGAGGTGACCAGGACAGACACAACACTGAAGCTTTCTTT. Its protein product is CSARGDQDRHNTEAFF.

With respect to this clonotype: One end of the junction fails to match germline, which may point to a read error. This rearrangement joins TRBV23-1 to TRBJ2-2; D not certain. TRBV23-1 has ORF status, its function being uncertain. The CDR3 is 15 amino acids. CDR3 sequence (DNA): TGCGCCAGCAGTCAAGCTAGACCGAAAACCGGGGAGCTGTTTTTT. It translates to CASSQARPKTGELFF.

This clonotype has just a few counts. The chain links TRBV7-2 to TRBJ2-1; 9 bases map to TRBD2. Germline CDR1 is SGHTA and CDR2 is FQGNSA. The CDR3 loop spans 14 amino acids. Trimming took 3 bases from V and 6 from J; bases not matched to a gene: 3. CDR3 in amino acids: CASSFSGGSNEQFF. CDR3 bases: TGTGCCAGCAGCTTTAGCGGGGGTTCCAATGAGCAGTTCTTC.

V usage is TRBV10-3 and J usage is TRBJ2-4; the D gene could be TRBD1 or TRBD2 (5 bases each). Trimming took off 3 bases at V and 0 bases at J, with 6 bases between the two ends. The CDR3 has 14 residues. In germline, CDR1 is ENHRY, CDR2 SYGVKD. CDR3 loop: CAISEGTAKNIQYF. The CDR3 region has the DNA TGTGCCATCAGTGAAGGGACAGCCAAAAACATTCAGTACTTC.

There are many counts of this clonotype. The chain combines TRBV2 with TRBJ1-1; D unresolved. V dropped 4 bases and J dropped 6 bases, with 9 bases sitting between them. Per the germline V gene, CDR1 is SNHLY and CDR2 is FYNNEI. The CDR3 has 12 amino acids. The chain's CDR3 is CASSGAGSEAFF. The CDR3 bases are TGTGCCAGCAGTGGCGCGGGTTCTGAAGCTTTCTTT.

Many counts were recorded for this clonotype. The gene calls are TRBV27 and TRBJ1-2; D is unclear. Germline CDR1 reads MNHEY; CDR2 reads SMNVEV (reference sequence). The CDR3 runs to 14 residues. Trimming pared 0 bases from V and 8 bases from J, leaving 13 bases between. CDR3 region: CASSLSIVVRGYTF. The CDR3 bases are TGTGCCAGCAGTTTATCGATCGTGGTTAGAGGCTACACCTTC.

The chain's CDR3 is CASSERGASTDTQYF. In nucleotides, the CDR3 is TGTGCCAGCAGCGAGCGGGGGGCTAGCACAGATACGCAGTATTTT. The rearrangement uses TRBV9 and TRBJ2-3; 9 positions match TRBD2. Germline V gene lookup returns CDR1 SGDLS and CDR2 YYNGEE. V shed 3 bases, J shed 0 bases, and the junction held 2 bases outside the gene matches. CDR3 length: 15 residues. Looking up the rest from reference TRBV9 and TRBJ2-3 gives the full variable domain: DSGVTQTPKHLITATGQRVTLRCSPRSGDLSVYWYQQSLDQGLQFLIQYYNGEERAKGNILERFSAQQFPDLHSELNLSSLELGDSALYFCASSERGASTDTQYFGPGTRLTVL.

In its sample, this clonotype was seen a few times. The chain recombines TRBV12-3 or TRBV12-4 with TRBJ2-3, with D possibly matching TRBD2 (6 bases). The germline V and J ends were trimmed by 7 bases and 5 bases, with 13 bases remaining between them. The CDR3 totals 13 residues. The CDR3 DNA reads TGTGCCAGCAAGTCTACCGGGGGAGATACGCAGTATTTT. Its protein product is CASKSTGGDTQYF.

The J gene is TRBJ2-7, the V gene TRBV11-2; D is possibly TRBD1 (6 bases). V was shortened by 7 bases and J by 0 bases, with 13 bases between the two germline ends. The CDR3 spans 14 residues. CDR1 SGHAT and CDR2 FQNNGV come from the germline V gene. The CDR3 nucleotides are TGTGCCAGCACCTCCAGGGGCCTCTCCTACGAGCAGTACTTC. It yields the protein CASTSRGLSYEQYF.

The table lists this clonotype with a few counts. The V gene is TRBV6-5, the J gene TRBJ2-2; D not certain. The germline CDR1 and CDR2 sequences are MNHEY and SVGAGI. Trimming pared 3 bases from V and 6 bases from J, leaving 14 bases between. The CDR3 covers 15 residues. CDR3 bases: TGTGCCAGCAGTTATGAGAAAATCATCGCCGGGGAGCTGTTTTTT. It encodes CASSYEKIIAGELFF.